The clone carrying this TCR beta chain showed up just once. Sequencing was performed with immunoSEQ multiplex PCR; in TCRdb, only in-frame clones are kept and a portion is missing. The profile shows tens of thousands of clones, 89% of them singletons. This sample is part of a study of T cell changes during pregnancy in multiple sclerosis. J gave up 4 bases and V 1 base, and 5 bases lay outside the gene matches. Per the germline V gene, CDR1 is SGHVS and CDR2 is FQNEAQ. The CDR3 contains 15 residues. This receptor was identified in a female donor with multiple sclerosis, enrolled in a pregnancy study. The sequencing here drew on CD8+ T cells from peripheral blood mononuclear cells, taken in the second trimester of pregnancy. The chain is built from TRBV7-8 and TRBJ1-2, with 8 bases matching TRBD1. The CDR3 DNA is TGTGCCAGCAGCTTAGAGGCAGGGGGCGTCTATGGCTACACCTTC. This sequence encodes CASSLEAGGVYGYTF.